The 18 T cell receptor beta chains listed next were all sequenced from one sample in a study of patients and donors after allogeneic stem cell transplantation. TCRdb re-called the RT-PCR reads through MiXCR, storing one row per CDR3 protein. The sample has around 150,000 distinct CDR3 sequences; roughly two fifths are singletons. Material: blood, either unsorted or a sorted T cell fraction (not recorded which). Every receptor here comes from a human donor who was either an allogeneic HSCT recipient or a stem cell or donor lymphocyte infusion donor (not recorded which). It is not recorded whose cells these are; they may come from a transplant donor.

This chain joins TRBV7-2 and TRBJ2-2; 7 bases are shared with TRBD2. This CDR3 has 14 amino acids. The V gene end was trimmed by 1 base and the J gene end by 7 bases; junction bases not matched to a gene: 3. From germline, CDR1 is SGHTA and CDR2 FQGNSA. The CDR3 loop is CASSLVLAVGELFF. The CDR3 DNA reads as TGTGCCAGCAGCTTAGTCCTAGCGGTCGGGGAGCTGTTTTTT.

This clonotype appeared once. The CDR3 region is CASRQRSSYNSPLHF. As DNA, the CDR3 is TGTGCCAGCAGACAGAGAAGCTCCTATAATTCACCCCTCCACTTT. The chain recombines TRBV25-1 with TRBJ1-6; D unresolved. The V end was cut by 6 bases, the J end by 0 bases, with 9 bases between. CDR3 length: 15 amino acids. CDR1 MGHDK and CDR2 SYGVNS come from the germline V gene.

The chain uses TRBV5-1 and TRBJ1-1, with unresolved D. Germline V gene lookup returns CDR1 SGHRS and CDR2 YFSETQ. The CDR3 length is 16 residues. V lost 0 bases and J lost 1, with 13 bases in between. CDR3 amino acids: CASSLVGWSPNTEAFF. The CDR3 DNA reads TGCGCCAGCAGCTTGGTAGGGTGGTCCCCGAACACTGAAGCTTTCTTT.

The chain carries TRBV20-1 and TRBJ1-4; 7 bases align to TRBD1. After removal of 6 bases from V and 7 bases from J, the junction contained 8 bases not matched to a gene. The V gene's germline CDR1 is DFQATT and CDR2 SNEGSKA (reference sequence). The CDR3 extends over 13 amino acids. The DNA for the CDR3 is TGCAGTGCGCCACAGGGGAACAGTGAAAAACTGTTTTTT. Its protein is CSAPQGNSEKLFF.

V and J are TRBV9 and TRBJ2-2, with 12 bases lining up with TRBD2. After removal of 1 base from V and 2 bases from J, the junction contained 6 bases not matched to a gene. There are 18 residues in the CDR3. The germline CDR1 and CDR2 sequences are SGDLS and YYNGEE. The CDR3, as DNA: TGTGCCAGCAGCGTACCGACTAGCGGGGGCTCTAACACCGGGGAGCTGTTTTTT. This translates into CASSVPTSGGSNTGELFF.

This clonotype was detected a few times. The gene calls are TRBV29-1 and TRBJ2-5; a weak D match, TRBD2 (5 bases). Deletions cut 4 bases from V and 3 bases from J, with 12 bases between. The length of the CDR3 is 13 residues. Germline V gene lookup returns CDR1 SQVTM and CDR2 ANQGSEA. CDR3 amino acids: CSVGPGSEETQYF. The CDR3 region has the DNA TGCAGCGTTGGGCCGGGATCCGAAGAGACCCAGTACTTC.

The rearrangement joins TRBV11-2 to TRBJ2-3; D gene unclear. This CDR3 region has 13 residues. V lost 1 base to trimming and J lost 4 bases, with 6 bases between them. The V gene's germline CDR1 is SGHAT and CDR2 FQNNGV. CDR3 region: CASSLGNADTQYF. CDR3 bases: TGTGCCAGCAGCTTAGGGAATGCAGATACGCAGTATTTT.

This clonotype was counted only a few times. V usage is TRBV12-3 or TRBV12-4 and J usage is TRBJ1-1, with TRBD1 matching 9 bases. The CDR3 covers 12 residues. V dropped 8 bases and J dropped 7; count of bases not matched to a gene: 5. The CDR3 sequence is CASHGTGLEAFF. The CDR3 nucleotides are TGTGCCAGCCACGGGACAGGGCTTGAAGCTTTCTTT.

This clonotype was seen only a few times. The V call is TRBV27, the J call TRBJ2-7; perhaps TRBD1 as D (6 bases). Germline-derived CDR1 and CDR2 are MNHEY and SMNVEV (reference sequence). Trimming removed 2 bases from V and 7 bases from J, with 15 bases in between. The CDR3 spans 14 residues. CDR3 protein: CASSLQGQRSEQYF. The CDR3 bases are TGTGCCAGCAGTTTACAAGGACAGAGAAGTGAGCAGTACTTC.

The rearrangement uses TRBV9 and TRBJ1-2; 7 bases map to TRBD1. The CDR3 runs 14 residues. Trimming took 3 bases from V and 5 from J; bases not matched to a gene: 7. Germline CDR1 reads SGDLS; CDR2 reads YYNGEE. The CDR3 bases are TGTGCCAGCAGCGCAGGGACAGTACCTTATGGCTACACCTTC. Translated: CASSAGTVPYGYTF.

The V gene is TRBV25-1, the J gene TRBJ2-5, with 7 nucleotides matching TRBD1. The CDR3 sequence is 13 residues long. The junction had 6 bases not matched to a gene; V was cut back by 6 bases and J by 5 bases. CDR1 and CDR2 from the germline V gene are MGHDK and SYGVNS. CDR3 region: CASSSQGVETQYF. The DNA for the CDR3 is TGTGCCAGCAGCTCTCAGGGGGTGGAGACCCAGTACTTC.

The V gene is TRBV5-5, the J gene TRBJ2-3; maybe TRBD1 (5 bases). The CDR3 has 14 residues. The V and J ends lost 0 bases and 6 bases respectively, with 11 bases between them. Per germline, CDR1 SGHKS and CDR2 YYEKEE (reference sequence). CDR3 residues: CASSLGQGGDTQYF. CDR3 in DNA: TGTGCCAGCAGCTTGGGTCAGGGTGGGGATACGCAGTATTTT.

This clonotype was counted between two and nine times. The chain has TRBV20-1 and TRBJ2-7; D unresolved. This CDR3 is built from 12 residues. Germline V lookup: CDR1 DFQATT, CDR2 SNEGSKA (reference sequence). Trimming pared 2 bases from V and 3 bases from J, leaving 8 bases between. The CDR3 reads CSARSGFYEQYV. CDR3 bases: TGCAGTGCTAGATCAGGATTCTACGAGCAGTACGTC.

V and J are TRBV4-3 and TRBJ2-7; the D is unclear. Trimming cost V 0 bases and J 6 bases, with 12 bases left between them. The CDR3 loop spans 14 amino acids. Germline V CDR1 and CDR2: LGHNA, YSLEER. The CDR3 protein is CASSQDPRFGEQYF. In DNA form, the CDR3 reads TGCGCCAGCAGCCAAGATCCTCGGTTTGGCGAGCAGTACTTC.

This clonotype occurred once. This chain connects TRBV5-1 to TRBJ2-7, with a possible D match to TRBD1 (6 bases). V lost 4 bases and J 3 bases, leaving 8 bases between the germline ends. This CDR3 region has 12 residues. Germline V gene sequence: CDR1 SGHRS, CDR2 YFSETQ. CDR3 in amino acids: CASSIQGYEQYF. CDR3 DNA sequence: TGCGCCAGCAGCATACAGGGCTACGAGCAGTACTTC.

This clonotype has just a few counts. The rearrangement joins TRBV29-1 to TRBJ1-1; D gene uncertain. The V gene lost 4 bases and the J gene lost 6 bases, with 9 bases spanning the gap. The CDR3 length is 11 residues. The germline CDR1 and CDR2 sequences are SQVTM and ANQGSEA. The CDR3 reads CSVGEEAEAFF. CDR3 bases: TGCAGCGTTGGAGAAGAAGCTGAAGCTTTCTTT.

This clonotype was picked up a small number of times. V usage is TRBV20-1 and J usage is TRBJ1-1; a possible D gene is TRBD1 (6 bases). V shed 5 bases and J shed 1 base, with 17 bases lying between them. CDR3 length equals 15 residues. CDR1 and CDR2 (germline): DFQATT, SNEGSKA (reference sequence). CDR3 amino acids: CSAAIGRGQNTEAFF. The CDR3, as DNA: TGCAGTGCTGCTATAGGCAGGGGACAGAACACTGAAGCTTTCTTT.

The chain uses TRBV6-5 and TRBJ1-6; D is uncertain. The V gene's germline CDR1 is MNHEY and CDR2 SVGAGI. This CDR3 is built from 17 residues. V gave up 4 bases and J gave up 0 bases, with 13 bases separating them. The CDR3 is CASSSSFAPSYNSPLHF. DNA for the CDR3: TGTGCCAGCAGTTCTTCCTTTGCCCCCTCCTATAATTCACCCCTCCACTTT.